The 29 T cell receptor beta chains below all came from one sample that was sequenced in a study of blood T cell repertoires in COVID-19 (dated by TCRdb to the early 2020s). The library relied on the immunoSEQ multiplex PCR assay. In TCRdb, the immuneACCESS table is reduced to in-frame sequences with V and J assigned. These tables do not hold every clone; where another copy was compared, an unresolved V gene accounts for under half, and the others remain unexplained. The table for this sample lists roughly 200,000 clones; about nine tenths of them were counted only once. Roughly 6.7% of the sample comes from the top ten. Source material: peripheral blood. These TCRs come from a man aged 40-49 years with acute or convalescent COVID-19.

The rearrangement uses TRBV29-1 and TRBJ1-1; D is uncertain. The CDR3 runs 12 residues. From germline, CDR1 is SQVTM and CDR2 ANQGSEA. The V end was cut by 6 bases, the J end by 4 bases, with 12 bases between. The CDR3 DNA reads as TGCAGCGTCTTATTATCGGGCACTGAAGCTTTCTTT. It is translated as CSVLLSGTEAFF.

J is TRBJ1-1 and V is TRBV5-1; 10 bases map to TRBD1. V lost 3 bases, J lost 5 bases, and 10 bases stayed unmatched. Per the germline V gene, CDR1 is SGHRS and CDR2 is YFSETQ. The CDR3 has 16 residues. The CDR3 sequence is CASSSSTGGGKTEAFF. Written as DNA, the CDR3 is TGCGCCAGCAGCTCATCGACAGGGGGCGGGAAAACTGAAGCTTTCTTT.

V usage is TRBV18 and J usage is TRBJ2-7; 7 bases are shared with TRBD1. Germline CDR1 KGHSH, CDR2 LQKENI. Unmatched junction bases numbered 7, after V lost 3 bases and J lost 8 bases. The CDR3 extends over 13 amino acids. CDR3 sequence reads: CASSPEDRTKQYF. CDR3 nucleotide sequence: TGTGCCAGCTCACCGGAGGACAGGACCAAGCAGTACTTC. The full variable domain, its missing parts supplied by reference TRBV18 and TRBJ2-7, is NAGVMQNPRHLVRRRGQEARLRCSPMKGHSHVYWYRQLPEEGLKFMVYLQKENIIDESGMPKERFSAEFPKEGPSILRIQQVVRGDSAAYFCASSPEDRTKQYFGPGTRLTVT.

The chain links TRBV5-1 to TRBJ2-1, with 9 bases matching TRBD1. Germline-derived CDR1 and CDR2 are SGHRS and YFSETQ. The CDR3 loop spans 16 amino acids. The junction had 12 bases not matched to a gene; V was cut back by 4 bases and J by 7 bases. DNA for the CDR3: TGCGCCAGCAGCGCGACCGGGACAGGGTCGTCGAATGAGCAGTTCTTC. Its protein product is CASSATGTGSSNEQFF.

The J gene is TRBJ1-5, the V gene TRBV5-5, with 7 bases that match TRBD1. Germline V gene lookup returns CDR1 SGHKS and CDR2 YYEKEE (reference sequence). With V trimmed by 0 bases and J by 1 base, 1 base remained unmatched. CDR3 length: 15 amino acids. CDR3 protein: CASSLEQGSNQPQHF. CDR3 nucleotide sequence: TGTGCCAGCAGCTTGGAACAGGGGAGCAATCAGCCCCAGCATTTT.

Here the CDR3 DNA reads TGTGCCAGCAGTCCGGACAGGCGAAGCTCCTACGAGCAGTACTTC. This encodes CASSPDRRSSYEQYF. The chain is built from TRBV6-5 and TRBJ2-7, with TRBD1 matching over 7 bases. This CDR3 contains 15 residues. Trimming took 5 bases from V and 0 from J; bases not matched to a gene: 7. Germline V gene data show CDR1 as MNHEY and CDR2 as SVGAGI.

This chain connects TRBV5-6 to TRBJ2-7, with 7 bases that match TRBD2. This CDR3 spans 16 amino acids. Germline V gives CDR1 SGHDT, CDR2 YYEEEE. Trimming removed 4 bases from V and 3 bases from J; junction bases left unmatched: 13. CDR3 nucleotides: TGTGCCAGCAGCACCCACCGCGGGGGATCCTTCTACGAGCAGTACTTC. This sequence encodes CASSTHRGGSFYEQYF. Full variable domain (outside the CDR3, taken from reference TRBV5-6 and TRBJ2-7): DAGVTQSPTHLIKTRGQQVTLRCSPKSGHDTVSWYQQALGQGPQFIFQYYEEEERQRGNFPDRFSGHQFPNYSSELNVNALLLGDSALYLCASSTHRGGSFYEQYFGPGTRLTVT.

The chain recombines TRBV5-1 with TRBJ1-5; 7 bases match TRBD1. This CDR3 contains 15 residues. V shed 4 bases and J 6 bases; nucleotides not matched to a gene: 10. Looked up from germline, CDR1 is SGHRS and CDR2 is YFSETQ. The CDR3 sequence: CASSPSGGPTQPQHF. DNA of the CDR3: TGCGCCAGCAGCCCCTCAGGGGGGCCAACTCAGCCCCAGCATTTT.

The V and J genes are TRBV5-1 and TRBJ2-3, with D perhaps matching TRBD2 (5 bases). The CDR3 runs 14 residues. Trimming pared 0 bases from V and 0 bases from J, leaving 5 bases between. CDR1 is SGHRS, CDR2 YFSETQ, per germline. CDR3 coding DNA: TGCGCCAGCAGCTTGGGAGGGAGCACAGATACGCAGTATTTT. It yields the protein CASSLGGSTDTQYF. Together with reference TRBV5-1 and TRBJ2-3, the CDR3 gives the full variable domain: KAGVTQTPRYLIKTRGQQVTLSCSPISGHRSVSWYQQTPGQGLQFLFEYFSETQRNKGNFPGRFSGRQFSNSRSEMNVSTLELGDSALYLCASSLGGSTDTQYFGPGTRLTVL.

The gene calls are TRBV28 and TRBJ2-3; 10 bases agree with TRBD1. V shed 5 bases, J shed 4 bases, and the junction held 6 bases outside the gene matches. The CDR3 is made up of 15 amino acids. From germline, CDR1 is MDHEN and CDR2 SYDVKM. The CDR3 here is CASSTPGTGADTQYF. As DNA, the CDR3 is TGTGCCAGCAGTACCCCCGGGACAGGGGCAGATACGCAGTATTTT.

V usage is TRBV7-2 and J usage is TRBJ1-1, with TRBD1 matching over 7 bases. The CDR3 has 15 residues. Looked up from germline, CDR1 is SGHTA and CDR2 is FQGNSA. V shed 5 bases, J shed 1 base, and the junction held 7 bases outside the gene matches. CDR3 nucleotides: TGTGCCAGCAGCCCCCAGGGGGTACGGAACACTGAAGCTTTCTTT. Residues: CASSPQGVRNTEAFF.

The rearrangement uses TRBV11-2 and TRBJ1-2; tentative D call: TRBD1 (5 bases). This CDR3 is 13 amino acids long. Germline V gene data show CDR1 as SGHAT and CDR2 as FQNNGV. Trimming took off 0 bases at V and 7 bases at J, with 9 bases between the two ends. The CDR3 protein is CASSLDLGGGYTF. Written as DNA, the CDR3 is TGTGCCAGCAGCTTAGATCTGGGGGGTGGCTACACCTTC.

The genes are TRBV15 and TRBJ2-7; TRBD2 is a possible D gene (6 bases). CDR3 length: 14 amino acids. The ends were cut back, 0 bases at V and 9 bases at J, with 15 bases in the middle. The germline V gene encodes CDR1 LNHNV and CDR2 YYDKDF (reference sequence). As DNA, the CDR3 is TGTGCCACCAGCAGAGACTCCGGGACTGAGATGCAGTACTTC. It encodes CATSRDSGTEMQYF.

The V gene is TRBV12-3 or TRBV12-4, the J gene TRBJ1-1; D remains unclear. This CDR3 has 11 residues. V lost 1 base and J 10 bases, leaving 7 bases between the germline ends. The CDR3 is CASSLVGAAFF. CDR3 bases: TGTGCCAGCAGTTTAGTGGGAGCAGCTTTCTTT.

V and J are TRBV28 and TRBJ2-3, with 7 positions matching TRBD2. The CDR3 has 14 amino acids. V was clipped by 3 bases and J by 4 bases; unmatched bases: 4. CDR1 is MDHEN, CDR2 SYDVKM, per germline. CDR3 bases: TGTGCCAGCAGTTTTGTCGGGGGGTCAGATACGCAGTATTTT. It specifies CASSFVGGSDTQYF.

The CDR3 region is CAISEREDNYGYTF. In DNA form, the CDR3 reads TGTGCCATCAGTGAGCGGGAAGATAACTATGGCTACACCTTC. The chain combines TRBV10-3 with TRBJ1-2; no firm D call. V shed 2 bases and J shed 1 base, with 8 bases lying between them. This CDR3 region has 14 residues. Germline values: CDR1 ENHRY, CDR2 SYGVKD.

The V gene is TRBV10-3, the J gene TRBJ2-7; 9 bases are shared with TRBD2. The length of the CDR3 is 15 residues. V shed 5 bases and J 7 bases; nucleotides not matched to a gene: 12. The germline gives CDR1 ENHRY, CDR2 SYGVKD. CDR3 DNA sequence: TGTGCCATCAGTACTATAGCGGGGGCCCGGCGGGAGCAGTACTTC. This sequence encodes CAISTIAGARREQYF.

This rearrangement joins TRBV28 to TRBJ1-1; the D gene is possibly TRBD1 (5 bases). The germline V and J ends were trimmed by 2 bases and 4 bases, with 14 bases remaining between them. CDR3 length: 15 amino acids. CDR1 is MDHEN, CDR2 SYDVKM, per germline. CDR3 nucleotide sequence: TGTGCCAGCAGTTTAAGGGCGGGGGGACTCACTGAAGCTTTCTTT. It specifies CASSLRAGGLTEAFF.

The CDR3 DNA reads as TGTGCCAGCAGTGCCGGACTGCCCGGCTACACCTTC. Its translation: CASSAGLPGYTF. The chain recombines TRBV25-1 with TRBJ1-2; D is unresolved. There are 12 residues in the CDR3. V was clipped by 4 bases and J by 8 bases, with 11 bases between them. Germline values: CDR1 MGHDK, CDR2 SYGVNS.

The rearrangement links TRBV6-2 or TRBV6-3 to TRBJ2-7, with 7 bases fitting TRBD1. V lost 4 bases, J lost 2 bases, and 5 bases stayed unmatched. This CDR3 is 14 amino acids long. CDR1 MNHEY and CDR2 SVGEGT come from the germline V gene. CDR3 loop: CASSFRDRPYEQYF. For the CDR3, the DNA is TGTGCCAGCAGTTTCCGGGACAGACCCTACGAGCAGTACTTC.

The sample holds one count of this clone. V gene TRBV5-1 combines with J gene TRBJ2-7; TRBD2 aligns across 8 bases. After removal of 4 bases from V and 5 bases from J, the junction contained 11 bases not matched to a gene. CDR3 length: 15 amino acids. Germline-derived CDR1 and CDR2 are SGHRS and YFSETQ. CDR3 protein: CASSPWIGRENEQYF. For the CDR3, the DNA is TGCGCCAGCAGCCCTTGGATCGGGAGGGAGAACGAGCAGTACTTC.

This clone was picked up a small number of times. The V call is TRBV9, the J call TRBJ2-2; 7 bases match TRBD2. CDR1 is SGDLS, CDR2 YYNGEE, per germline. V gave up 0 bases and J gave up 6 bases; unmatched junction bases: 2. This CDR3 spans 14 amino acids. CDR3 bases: TGTGCCAGCAGCGTAGACCTAGCGGCCGGGGAGCTGTTTTTT. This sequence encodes CASSVDLAAGELFF. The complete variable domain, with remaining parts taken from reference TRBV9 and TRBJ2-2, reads DSGVTQTPKHLITATGQRVTLRCSPRSGDLSVYWYQQSLDQGLQFLIQYYNGEERAKGNILERFSAQQFPDLHSELNLSSLELGDSALYFCASSVDLAAGELFFGEGSRLTVL.

The CDR3 DNA is TGTGCCAGCAGCTTGCCAGCGGGCGGTCGGGAGACCCAGTACTTC. Translated: CASSLPAGGRETQYF. The chain recombines TRBV7-2 with TRBJ2-5; D possibly corresponds to TRBD2 (6 bases). Deletions cut 3 bases from V and 5 bases from J, with 16 bases between. The CDR3 sequence is 15 residues long. Germline values: CDR1 SGHTA, CDR2 FQGNSA.

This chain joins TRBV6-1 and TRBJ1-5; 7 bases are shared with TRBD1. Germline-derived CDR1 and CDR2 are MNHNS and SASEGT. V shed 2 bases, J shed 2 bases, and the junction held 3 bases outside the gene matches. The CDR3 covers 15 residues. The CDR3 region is CASSETGTGNQPQHF. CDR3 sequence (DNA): TGTGCCAGCAGTGAAACTGGGACAGGCAATCAGCCCCAGCATTTT.

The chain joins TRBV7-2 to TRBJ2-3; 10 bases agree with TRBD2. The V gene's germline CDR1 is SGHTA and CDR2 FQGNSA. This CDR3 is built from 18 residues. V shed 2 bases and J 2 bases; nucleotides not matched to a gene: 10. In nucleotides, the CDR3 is TGTGCCAGCAGCTTAAGGACTAGCGGCCCTTTCGACACAGATACGCAGTATTTT. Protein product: CASSLRTSGPFDTDTQYF.

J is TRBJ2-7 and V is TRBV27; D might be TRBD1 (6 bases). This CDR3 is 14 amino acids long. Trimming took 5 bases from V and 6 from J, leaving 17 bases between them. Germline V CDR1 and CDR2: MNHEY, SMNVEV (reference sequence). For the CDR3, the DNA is TGTGCCAGCAGTCCCATAGGGGGTACGGGCGAGCAGTACTTC. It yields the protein CASSPIGGTGEQYF.

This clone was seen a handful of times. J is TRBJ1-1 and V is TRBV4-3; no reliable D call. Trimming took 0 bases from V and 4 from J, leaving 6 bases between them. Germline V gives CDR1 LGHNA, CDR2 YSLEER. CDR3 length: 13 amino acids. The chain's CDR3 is CASSQDEITEAFF. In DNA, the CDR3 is TGCGCCAGCAGCCAAGATGAGATCACTGAAGCTTTCTTT.

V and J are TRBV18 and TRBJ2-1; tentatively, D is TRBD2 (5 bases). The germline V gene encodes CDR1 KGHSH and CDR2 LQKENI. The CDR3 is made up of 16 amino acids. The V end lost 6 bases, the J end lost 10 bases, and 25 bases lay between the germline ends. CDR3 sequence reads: CASSVSEGISTGEQFF. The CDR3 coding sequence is TGTGCCAGCTCCGTCAGTGAGGGAATTTCGACCGGGGAGCAGTTCTTC. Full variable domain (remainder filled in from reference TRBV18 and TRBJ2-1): NAGVMQNPRHLVRRRGQEARLRCSPMKGHSHVYWYRQLPEEGLKFMVYLQKENIIDESGMPKERFSAEFPKEGPSILRIQQVVRGDSAAYFCASSVSEGISTGEQFFGPGTRLTVL.

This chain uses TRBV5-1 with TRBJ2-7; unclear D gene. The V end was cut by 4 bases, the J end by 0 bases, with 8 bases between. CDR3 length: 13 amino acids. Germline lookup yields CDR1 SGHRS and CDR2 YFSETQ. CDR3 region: CASSPGSSYEQYF. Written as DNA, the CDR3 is TGCGCCAGCAGCCCGGGTTCCTCCTACGAGCAGTACTTC. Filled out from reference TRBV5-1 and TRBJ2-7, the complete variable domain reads KAGVTQTPRYLIKTRGQQVTLSCSPISGHRSVSWYQQTPGQGLQFLFEYFSETQRNKGNFPGRFSGRQFSNSRSEMNVSTLELGDSALYLCASSPGSSYEQYFGPGTRLTVT.